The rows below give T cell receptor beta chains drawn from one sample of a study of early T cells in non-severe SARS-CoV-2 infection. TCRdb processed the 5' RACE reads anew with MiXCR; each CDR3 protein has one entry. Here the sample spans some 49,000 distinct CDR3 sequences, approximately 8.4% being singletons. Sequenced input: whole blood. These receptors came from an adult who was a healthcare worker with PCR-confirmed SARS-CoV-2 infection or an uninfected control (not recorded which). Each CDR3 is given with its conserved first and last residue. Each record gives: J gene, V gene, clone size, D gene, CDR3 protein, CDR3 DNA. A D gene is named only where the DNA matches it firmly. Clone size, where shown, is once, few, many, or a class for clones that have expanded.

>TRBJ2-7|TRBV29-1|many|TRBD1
CSVRQGPYEQYF
TGCAGCGTAAGACAGGGTCCCTACGAGCAGTACTTC
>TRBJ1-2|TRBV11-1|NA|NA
CASSLDGGTGYGYTF
TGTGCCAGCAGCTTAGATGGGGGCACCGGCTATGGCTACACCTTC
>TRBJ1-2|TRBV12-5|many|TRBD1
CASGLVPGQGSYGYTF
TGTGCTAGTGGTTTGGTACCGGGACAGGGGTCCTATGGCTACACCTTC
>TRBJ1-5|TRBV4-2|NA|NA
CASSQEPHSNQPQHF
TGTGCCAGCAGCCAAGAGCCCCATAGCAATCAGCCCCAGCATTTT
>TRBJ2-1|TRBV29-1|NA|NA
CSVGPNEQFF
TGCAGCGTCGGCCCCAATGAGCAGTTCTTC
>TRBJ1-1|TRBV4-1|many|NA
CASSQLAGGARTEAFF
TGCGCCAGCAGCCAGTTGGCGGGGGGGGCGCGCACTGAAGCTTTCTTT
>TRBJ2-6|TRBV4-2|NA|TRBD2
CASSQGLAGTEVLTF
TGTGCCAGCAGCCAAGGACTAGCGGGAACTGAAGTCCTGACTTTC
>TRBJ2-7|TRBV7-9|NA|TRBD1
CASSSTGAYEQYF
TGTGCCAGCAGTTCCACAGGGGCCTACGAGCAGTACTTC
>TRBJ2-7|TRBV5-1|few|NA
CASSLTRLPHYEQYF
TGCGCCAGCAGCTTGACCCGTTTGCCACATTACGAGCAGTACTTC
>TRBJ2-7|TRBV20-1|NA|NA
CSALPPAGEQYF
TGCAGTGCCCTCCCTCCGGCGGGGGAGCAGTACTTC
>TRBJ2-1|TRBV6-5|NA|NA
CASSSRAFGEQFF
TGTGCCAGCAGTTCCCGAGCCTTCGGTGAGCAGTTCTTC
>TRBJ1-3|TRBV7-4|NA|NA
CASSPTGPKPENTIYF
TGTGCCAGCAGCCCCACGGGACCCAAACCTGAAAACACCATATATTTT
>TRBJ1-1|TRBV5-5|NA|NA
CASSLGGHHTEAFF
TGTGCCAGCAGCTTGGGGGGGCATCACACTGAAGCTTTCTTT
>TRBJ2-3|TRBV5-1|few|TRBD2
CASSSGERGNTQYF
TGCGCCAGCAGCTCCGGGGAGCGGGGGAATACGCAGTATTTT